This T cell receptor beta chain originates from a study of blood T cell repertoires in COVID-19. This CDR3 contains 15 residues. CDR1 and CDR2 from the germline V gene are LNHDA and SQIVND (reference sequence). V was cut by 7 bases and J by 3 bases, with 18 bases left in between. Generated by immunoSEQ multiplex PCR, the TCRdb table keeps only in-frame clones and is missing some. Of 70,000 to 95,000 clones in the sample, about 90% were seen once. The receptor comes from a woman in her 50s in a cohort sampled during active COVID-19. The chain recombines TRBV19 with TRBJ1-1, with TRBD1 as a possible D gene (6 bases). Sequences were obtained from peripheral blood. The CDR3 bases are TGTGCCAGTATCCTTCGACAGGCAGGGGACACTGAAGCTTTCTTT. Translation: CASILRQAGDTEAFF.